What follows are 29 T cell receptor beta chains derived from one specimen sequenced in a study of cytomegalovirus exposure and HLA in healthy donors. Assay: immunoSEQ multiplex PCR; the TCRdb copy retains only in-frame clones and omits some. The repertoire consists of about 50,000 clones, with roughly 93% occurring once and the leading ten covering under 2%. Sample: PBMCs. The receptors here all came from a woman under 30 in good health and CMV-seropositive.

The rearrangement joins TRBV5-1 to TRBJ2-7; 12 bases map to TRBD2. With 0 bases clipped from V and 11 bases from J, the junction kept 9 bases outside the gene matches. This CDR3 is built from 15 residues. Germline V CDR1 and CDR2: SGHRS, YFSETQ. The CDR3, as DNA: TGCGCCAGCAGCTTGGCCGAGGGACTAGCGGGTGCCGAGTACTTC. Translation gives CASSLAEGLAGAEYF.

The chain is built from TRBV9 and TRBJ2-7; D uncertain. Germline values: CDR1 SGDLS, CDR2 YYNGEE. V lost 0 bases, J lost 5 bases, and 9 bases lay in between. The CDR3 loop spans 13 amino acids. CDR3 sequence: CASSVGSLNEQYF. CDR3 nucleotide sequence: TGTGCCAGCAGCGTAGGTAGCTTGAACGAGCAGTACTTC. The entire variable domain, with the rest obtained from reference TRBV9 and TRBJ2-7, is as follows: DSGVTQTPKHLITATGQRVTLRCSPRSGDLSVYWYQQSLDQGLQFLIQYYNGEERAKGNILERFSAQQFPDLHSELNLSSLELGDSALYFCASSVGSLNEQYFGPGTRLTVT.

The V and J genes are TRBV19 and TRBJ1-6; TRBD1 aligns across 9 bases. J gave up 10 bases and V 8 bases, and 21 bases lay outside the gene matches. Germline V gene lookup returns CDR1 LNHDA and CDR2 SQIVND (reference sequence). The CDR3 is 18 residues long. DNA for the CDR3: TGTGCCAGTTCGCACACTACCGGGACAGGGCTTTCGGTCTCACCCCTCCACTTT. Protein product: CASSHTTGTGLSVSPLHF.

The CDR3 spells CSVEDEINEQFF. The DNA of the CDR3 is TGCAGCGTTGAAGATGAGATAAATGAGCAGTTCTTC. The chain carries TRBV29-1 and TRBJ2-1; D gene uncertain. The germline V gene encodes CDR1 SQVTM and CDR2 ANQGSEA. Trimming took 0 bases from V and 7 from J, leaving 7 bases between them. There are 12 residues in the CDR3.

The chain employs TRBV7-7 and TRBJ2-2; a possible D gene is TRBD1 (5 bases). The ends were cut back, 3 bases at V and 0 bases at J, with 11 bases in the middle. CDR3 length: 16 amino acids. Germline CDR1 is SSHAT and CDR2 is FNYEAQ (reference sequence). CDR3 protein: CASSLQGPPNTGELFF. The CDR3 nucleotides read TGTGCCAGCAGCTTGCAGGGCCCCCCGAACACCGGGGAGCTGTTTTTT.

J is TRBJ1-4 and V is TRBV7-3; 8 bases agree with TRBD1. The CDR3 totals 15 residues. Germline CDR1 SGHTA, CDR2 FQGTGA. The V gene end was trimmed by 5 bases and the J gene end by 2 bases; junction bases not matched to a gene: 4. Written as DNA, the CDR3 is TGTGCCAGCAGCGTACAGGGGGGGACTAATGAAAAACTGTTTTTT. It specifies CASSVQGGTNEKLFF.

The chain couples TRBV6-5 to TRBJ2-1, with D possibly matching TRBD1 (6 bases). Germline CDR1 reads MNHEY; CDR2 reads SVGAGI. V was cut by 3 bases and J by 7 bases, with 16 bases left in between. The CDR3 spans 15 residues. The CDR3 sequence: CASSYSRGFTNEQFF. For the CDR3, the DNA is TGTGCCAGCAGTTATTCTAGGGGGTTTACGAATGAGCAGTTCTTC.

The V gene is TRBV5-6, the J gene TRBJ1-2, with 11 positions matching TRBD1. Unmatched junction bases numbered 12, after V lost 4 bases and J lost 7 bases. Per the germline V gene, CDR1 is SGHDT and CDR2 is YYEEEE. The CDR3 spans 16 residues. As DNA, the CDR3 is TGTGCCAGCAGCAACGGACAGGGGGCGCTTTACGTTGGCTACACCTTC. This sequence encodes CASSNGQGALYVGYTF.

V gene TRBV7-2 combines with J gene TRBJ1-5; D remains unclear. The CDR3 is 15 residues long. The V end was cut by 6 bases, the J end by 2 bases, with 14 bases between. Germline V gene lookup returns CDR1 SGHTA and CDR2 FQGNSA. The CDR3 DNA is TGTGCCAGCAGTCGAATGGGCTCTGGCAATCAGCCCCAGCATTTT. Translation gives CASSRMGSGNQPQHF.

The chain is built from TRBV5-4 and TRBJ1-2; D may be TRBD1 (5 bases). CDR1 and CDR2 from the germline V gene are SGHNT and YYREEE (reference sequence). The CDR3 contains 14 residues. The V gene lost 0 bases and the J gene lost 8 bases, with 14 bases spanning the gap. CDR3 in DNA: TGTGCCAGCAGCTTGGTCAGGGCTGGGTTGGGCTACACCTTC. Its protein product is CASSLVRAGLGYTF.

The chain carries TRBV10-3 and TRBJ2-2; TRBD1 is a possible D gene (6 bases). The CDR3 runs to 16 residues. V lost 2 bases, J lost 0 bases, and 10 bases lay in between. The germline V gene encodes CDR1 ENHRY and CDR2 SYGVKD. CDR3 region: CAISEVWGPNTGELFF. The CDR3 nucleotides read TGTGCCATCAGTGAGGTATGGGGGCCGAACACCGGGGAGCTGTTTTTT.

The CDR3 sequence: CASSQESPEGSGLTTGELFF. The CDR3 DNA is TGCGCCAGCAGCCAAGAGTCCCCGGAAGGGAGCGGTCTTACCACCGGGGAGCTGTTTTTT. The genes are TRBV4-1 and TRBJ2-2; TRBD2 might be the D (5 bases). The germline gives CDR1 MGHRA, CDR2 YSYEKL. The CDR3 loop spans 20 amino acids. V lost 0 bases, J lost 4 bases, and 24 bases lay in between.

The CDR3 DNA follows: TGTGCCAGCAGCTCCCTGAGAGCGAGCTACGAGCAGTACTTC. As protein: CASSSLRASYEQYF. The chain employs TRBV7-8 and TRBJ2-7; D is undetermined. Trimming removed 4 bases from V and 3 bases from J, with 13 bases in between. The CDR3 consists of 14 residues. Per germline, CDR1 SGHVS and CDR2 FQNEAQ.

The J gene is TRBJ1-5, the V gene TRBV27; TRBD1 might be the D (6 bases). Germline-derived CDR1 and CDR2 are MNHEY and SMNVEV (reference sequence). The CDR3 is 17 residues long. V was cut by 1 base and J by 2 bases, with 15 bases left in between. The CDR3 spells CASSLWAGAERNQPQHF. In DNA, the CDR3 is TGTGCCAGCAGTTTATGGGCGGGGGCCGAACGCAATCAGCCCCAGCATTTT.

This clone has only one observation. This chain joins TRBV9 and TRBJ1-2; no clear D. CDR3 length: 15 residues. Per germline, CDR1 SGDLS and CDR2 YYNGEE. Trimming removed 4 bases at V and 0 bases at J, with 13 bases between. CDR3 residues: CASSLAMSANYGYTF. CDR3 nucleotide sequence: TGTGCCAGCAGCCTGGCCATGTCCGCTAACTATGGCTACACCTTC. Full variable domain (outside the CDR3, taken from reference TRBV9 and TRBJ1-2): DSGVTQTPKHLITATGQRVTLRCSPRSGDLSVYWYQQSLDQGLQFLIQYYNGEERAKGNILERFSAQQFPDLHSELNLSSLELGDSALYFCASSLAMSANYGYTFGSGTRLTVV.

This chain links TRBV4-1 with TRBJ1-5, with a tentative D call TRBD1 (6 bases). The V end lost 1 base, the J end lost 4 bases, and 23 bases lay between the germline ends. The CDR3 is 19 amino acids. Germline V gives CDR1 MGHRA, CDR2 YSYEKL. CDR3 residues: CASSQVGRGIGPKNQPQHF. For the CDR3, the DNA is TGCGCCAGCAGCCAAGTCGGGAGGGGGATCGGGCCCAAAAATCAGCCCCAGCATTTT.

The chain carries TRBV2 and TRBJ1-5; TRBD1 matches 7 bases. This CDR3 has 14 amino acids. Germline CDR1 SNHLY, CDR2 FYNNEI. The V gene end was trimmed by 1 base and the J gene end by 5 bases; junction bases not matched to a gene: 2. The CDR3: CASSEGDSYQPQHF. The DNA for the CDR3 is TGTGCCAGCAGTGAAGGGGACAGCTATCAGCCCCAGCATTTT.

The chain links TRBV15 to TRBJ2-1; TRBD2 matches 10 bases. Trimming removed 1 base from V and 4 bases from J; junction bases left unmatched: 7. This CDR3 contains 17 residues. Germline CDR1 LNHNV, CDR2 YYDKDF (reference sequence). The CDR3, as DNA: TGTGCCACCAGCAGAGGGGTAGCGGGGGGCCGGTACAATGAGCAGTTCTTC. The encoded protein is CATSRGVAGGRYNEQFF.

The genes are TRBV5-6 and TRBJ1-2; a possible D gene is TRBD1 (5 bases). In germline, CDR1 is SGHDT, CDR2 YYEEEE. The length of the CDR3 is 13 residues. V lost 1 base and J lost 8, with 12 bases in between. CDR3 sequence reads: CASSLSWGRGYTF. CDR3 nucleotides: TGTGCCAGCAGCTTGAGTTGGGGCAGGGGCTACACCTTC.

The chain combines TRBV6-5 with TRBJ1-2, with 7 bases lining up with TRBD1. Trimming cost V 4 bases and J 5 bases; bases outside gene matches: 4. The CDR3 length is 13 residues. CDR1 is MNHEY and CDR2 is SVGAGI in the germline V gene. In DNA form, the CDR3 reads TGTGCCAGCAGTTCCGACAGGGATTATGGCTACACCTTC. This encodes CASSSDRDYGYTF.

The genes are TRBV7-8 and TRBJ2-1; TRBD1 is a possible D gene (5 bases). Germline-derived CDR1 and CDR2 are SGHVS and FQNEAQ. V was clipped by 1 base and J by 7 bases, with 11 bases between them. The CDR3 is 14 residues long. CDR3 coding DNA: TGTGCCAGCAGCTTAGATTGGGGCCGTAATGAGCAGTTCTTC. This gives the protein CASSLDWGRNEQFF.

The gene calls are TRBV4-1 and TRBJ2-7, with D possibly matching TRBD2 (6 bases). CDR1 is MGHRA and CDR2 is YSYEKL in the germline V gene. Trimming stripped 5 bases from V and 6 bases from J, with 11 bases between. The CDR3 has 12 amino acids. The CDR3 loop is CASSGTSSEQYF. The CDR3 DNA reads TGCGCCAGCAGCGGAACTAGCAGCGAGCAGTACTTC.

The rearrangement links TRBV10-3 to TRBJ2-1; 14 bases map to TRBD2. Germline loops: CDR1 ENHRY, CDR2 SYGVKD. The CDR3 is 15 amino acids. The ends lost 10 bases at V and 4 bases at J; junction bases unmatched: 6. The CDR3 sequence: CASGTSGGLYNEQFF. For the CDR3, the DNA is TGTGCCAGCGGGACTAGCGGGGGCCTGTACAATGAGCAGTTCTTC.

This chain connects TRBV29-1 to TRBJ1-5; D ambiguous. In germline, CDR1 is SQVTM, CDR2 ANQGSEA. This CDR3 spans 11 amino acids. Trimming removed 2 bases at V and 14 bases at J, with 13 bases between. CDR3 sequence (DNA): TGCAGCGTTGAAACCGGAGGCGTGGAGCATTTT. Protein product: CSVETGGVEHF. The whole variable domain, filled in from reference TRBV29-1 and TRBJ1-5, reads SAVISQKPSRDICQRGTSLTIQCQVDSQVTMMFWYRQQPGQSLTLIATANQGSEATYESGFVIDKFPISRPNLTFSTLTVSNMSPEDSSIYLCSVETGGVEHFGDGTRLSIL.

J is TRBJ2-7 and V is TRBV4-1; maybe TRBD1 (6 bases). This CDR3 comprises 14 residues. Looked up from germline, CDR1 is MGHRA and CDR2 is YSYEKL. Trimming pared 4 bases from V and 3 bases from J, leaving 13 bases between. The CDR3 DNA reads TGCGCCAGCAGCCTAATGACAGGACGCTACGAGCAGTACTTC. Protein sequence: CASSLMTGRYEQYF.

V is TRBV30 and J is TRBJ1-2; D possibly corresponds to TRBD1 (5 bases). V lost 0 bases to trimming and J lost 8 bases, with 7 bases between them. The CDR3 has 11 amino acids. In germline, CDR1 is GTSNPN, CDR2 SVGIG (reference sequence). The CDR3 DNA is TGTGCCTGGAGTGTATACAGGGGCTACACCTTC. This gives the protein CAWSVYRGYTF.

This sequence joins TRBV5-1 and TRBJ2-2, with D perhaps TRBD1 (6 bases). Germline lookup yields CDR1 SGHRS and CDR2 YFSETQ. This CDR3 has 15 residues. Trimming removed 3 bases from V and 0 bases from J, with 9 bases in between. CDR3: CASSSDSPNTGELFF. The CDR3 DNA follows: TGCGCCAGCAGCTCGGACAGTCCGAACACCGGGGAGCTGTTTTTT. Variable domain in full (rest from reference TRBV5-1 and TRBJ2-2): KAGVTQTPRYLIKTRGQQVTLSCSPISGHRSVSWYQQTPGQGLQFLFEYFSETQRNKGNFPGRFSGRQFSNSRSEMNVSTLELGDSALYLCASSSDSPNTGELFFGEGSRLTVL.

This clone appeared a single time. The CDR3 protein is CASSLTGGPRYF. In DNA form, the CDR3 reads TGTGCCAGCAGTCTGACAGGGGGTCCGCGGTATTTT. The V and J genes are TRBV2 and TRBJ1-3; 9 bases are a match to TRBD1. The germline gives CDR1 SNHLY, CDR2 FYNNEI. There are 12 residues in the CDR3. With 5 bases clipped from V and 16 bases from J, the junction kept 9 bases outside the gene matches.

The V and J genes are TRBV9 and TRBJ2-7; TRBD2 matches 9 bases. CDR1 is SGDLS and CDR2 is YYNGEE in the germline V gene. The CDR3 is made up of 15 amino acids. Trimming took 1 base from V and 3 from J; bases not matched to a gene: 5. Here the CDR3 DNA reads TGTGCCAGCAGCGTAATTGCGGGGGGGCTCTACGAGCAGTACTTC. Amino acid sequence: CASSVIAGGLYEQYF.